This TCR beta chain was captured in a study of CXCR3-negative and CXCR3-positive naive CD8 T cells. Carrying UMI labels, the TRB cDNA libraries were prepared through 5' RACE. Reanalyzing the 5' RACE reads, TCRdb keeps one entry per CDR3 protein, without DNA. This sample's clone table lists some 130,000 distinct CDR3 sequences. Germline V gene data show CDR1 as SEHNR and CDR2 as FQNEAQ (reference sequence). This CDR3 contains 14 residues. The clonotype comes from a human donor in good health. Some clones in this sample may be carry-over from other donors' samples. The sequenced material came from naive CXCR3- CD8+ T cells from blood. Subset noted: CD45RO-CCR7+CD27+CD95- naive CD8+ T cells lacking CXCR3 (TNR3-). This chain connects TRBV7-9 to TRBJ2-3. The CDR3 spells CASSPVGSTDTQYF.